Each of the 26 T cell receptor beta chains below was sequenced from the same sample in a study of T-cell reconstitution after alpha-beta-depleted transplantation in children. Unique molecular identifiers were built into the TCRbeta library. TCRdb re-analysed the PCR reads in MiXCR, keeping a single row per CDR3 protein. The repertoire holds over 300,000 distinct CDR3 sequences, 10% to 13% seen once, with 2% to 2.5% in the top ten. The material sequenced was PBMCs from the stem cell graft donor, taken from the stem cell graft. The receptor set was obtained from a human donor who donated a stem cell graft to a child with acute lymphoblastic leukemia.

This clonotype has a handful of counts. V usage is TRBV12-3 or TRBV12-4 and J usage is TRBJ2-1, with a possible D match to TRBD1 (5 bases). V gave up 5 bases and J gave up 7 bases, with 18 bases separating them. There are 15 residues in the CDR3. Here the CDR3 DNA reads TGTGCCAGCAGTGCCTCCGATGGGGCTATGAATGAGCAGTTCTTC. The encoded protein is CASSASDGAMNEQFF.

This clonotype appeared a few times. The chain links TRBV5-5 to TRBJ1-1; D is possibly TRBD1 (6 bases). Looked up from germline, CDR1 is SGHKS and CDR2 is YYEKEE (reference sequence). The V end was cut by 7 bases, the J end by 0 bases, with 7 bases between. This CDR3 region has 12 residues. CDR3 sequence reads: CASGQLNTEAFF. CDR3 DNA sequence: TGTGCCAGCGGACAGCTGAACACTGAAGCTTTCTTT.

J is TRBJ2-1 and V is TRBV5-1; perhaps TRBD1 as D (5 bases). Deletions cut 0 bases from V and 12 bases from J, with 13 bases between. Germline lookup yields CDR1 SGHRS and CDR2 YFSETQ. The CDR3 is 13 amino acids. The CDR3 spells CASSLAPQGWQFF. Here the CDR3 DNA reads TGCGCCAGCAGCTTGGCCCCCCAGGGATGGCAGTTCTTC. Based on the CDR3 plus reference TRBV5-1 and TRBJ2-1, the full variable domain is KAGVTQTPRYLIKTRGQQVTLSCSPISGHRSVSWYQQTPGQGLQFLFEYFSETQRNKGNFPGRFSGRQFSNSRSEMNVSTLELGDSALYLCASSLAPQGWQFFGPGTRLTVL.

The V and J genes are TRBV5-1 and TRBJ1-1, with D perhaps matching TRBD1 (5 bases). V dropped 0 bases and J dropped 5 bases, with 14 bases sitting between them. The germline V gene has CDR1 SGHRS and CDR2 YFSETQ. The CDR3 extends over 15 amino acids. In DNA form, the CDR3 reads TGCGCCAGCAGCTTGGGTTTGGGGGAAGGGACTGAAGCTTTCTTT. Protein sequence: CASSLGLGEGTEAFF.

V usage is TRBV15 and J usage is TRBJ1-2; no clear D. CDR1 and CDR2 from the germline V gene are LNHNV and YYDKDF (reference sequence). The CDR3 consists of 20 residues. V lost 4 bases, J lost 3 bases, and 30 bases lay in between. CDR3 bases: TGTGCCACCAGCAAGAGATTGGGAGGGTTTGTCATCGATGGCGACTATGGCTACACCTTC. The encoded protein is CATSKRLGGFVIDGDYGYTF.

This clonotype was observed a handful of times. The DNA of the CDR3 is TGCGCCAGCAGCTTAAAGGGGAGCACCGGGGAGCTGTTTTTT. Its protein is CASSLKGSTGELFF. This rearrangement joins TRBV5-1 to TRBJ2-2; D might be TRBD1 or TRBD2, each matching 5 bases. In germline, CDR1 is SGHRS, CDR2 YFSETQ. Trimming pared 2 bases from V and 4 bases from J, leaving 9 bases between. This CDR3 region has 14 residues.

This clonotype has ten or more counts. V gene TRBV14 combines with J gene TRBJ1-2, with 8 bases lining up with TRBD1. The CDR3 totals 14 residues. Per the germline V gene, CDR1 is SGHDN and CDR2 is FVKESK. Germline trimming cut 1 base from V and 4 bases from J; bases unmatched to any gene: 2. CDR3 residues: CASSQGTGPYGYTF. The CDR3 nucleotides are TGTGCCAGCAGCCAAGGGACAGGGCCCTATGGCTACACCTTC.

This clonotype was detected ten times or more. This rearrangement joins TRBV5-1 to TRBJ1-6; weak D call: TRBD1 (5 bases). Per germline, CDR1 SGHRS and CDR2 YFSETQ. The V and J ends lost 4 bases and 8 bases respectively, with 10 bases between them. This CDR3 is built from 13 residues. The CDR3 here is CASSLKGDSPLHF. CDR3 DNA sequence: TGCGCCAGCAGCCTTAAAGGGGATTCACCCCTCCACTTT.

This clonotype has just a few counts. The genes are TRBV3-1 and TRBJ2-5; 9 bases are shared with TRBD2. CDR1 and CDR2 (germline): LGHDT, YNNKEL (reference sequence). The CDR3 has 17 residues. J was trimmed by 4 bases and V by 3 bases; bases with no gene match: 12. The CDR3 region has the DNA TGTGCCAGCAGCCATAGGGTAGCGGGAGAAGTGAGAGAGACCCAGTACTTC. Amino acids: CASSHRVAGEVRETQYF.

V gene TRBV28 combines with J gene TRBJ2-7; the D gene is possibly TRBD1 (5 bases). CDR3 length: 16 amino acids. V was shortened by 2 bases and J by 0 bases, with 14 bases between the two germline ends. In germline, CDR1 is MDHEN, CDR2 SYDVKM. CDR3 sequence (DNA): TGTGCCAGCAGTTTAGGTGGACAAGGGTACTCCTACGAGCAGTACTTC. It is translated as CASSLGGQGYSYEQYF.

V usage is TRBV27 and J usage is TRBJ1-4; perhaps TRBD1 as D (6 bases). V gave up 5 bases and J gave up 0 bases, with 13 bases separating them. Germline loops: CDR1 MNHEY, CDR2 SMNVEV (reference sequence). The CDR3 extends over 16 amino acids. CDR3 DNA: TGTGCCAGCAGTCTGACAGGAGTCGCAACTAATGAAAAACTGTTTTTT. It yields the protein CASSLTGVATNEKLFF.

This clonotype was counted between two and nine times. The rearrangement links TRBV12-3 or TRBV12-4 to TRBJ2-7, with TRBD2 identical over 9 bases. Trimming took 7 bases from V and 7 from J; bases not matched to a gene: 23. There are 18 residues in the CDR3. The CDR3 coding sequence is TGTGCCAGCAAAAATTTAGCGGGAGCTGGTCTTCTTCCGGGAGAGCAGTACTTC. As protein: CASKNLAGAGLLPGEQYF.

In this sample, this clonotype turned up a few times. This chain uses TRBV5-1 with TRBJ2-3; 8 nucleotides agree with TRBD2. The length of the CDR3 is 16 residues. CDR1 and CDR2 from the germline V gene are SGHRS and YFSETQ. J lost 0 bases, V lost 4 bases, and 7 bases had no gene match. The CDR3 region has the DNA TGCGCCAGCAGCCGGAAGCGGGGGACTAGCACAGATACGCAGTATTTT. Protein product: CASSRKRGTSTDTQYF. Supplemented by reference TRBV5-1 and TRBJ2-3, the full variable domain reads KAGVTQTPRYLIKTRGQQVTLSCSPISGHRSVSWYQQTPGQGLQFLFEYFSETQRNKGNFPGRFSGRQFSNSRSEMNVSTLELGDSALYLCASSRKRGTSTDTQYFGPGTRLTVL.

The rearrangement joins TRBV4-3 to TRBJ2-7, with 9 positions matching TRBD1. There are 16 residues in the CDR3. Trimming took 2 bases from V and 5 from J; bases not matched to a gene: 10. Germline V lookup: CDR1 LGHNA, CDR2 YSLEER. CDR3 amino acids: CASSQPTGTGTHEQYF. CDR3 nucleotides: TGCGCCAGCAGCCAACCAACCGGGACAGGGACCCACGAGCAGTACTTC.

This clonotype has more than one count but fewer than ten. This chain connects TRBV24-1 to TRBJ1-1, with TRBD1 matching over 9 bases. V lost 8 bases to trimming and J lost 5 bases; unmatched junction nucleotides: 17. The CDR3 has 17 residues. The germline CDR1 and CDR2 sequences are KGHDR and SFDVKD. The CDR3 is CATIRIAGQGDSTEAFF. Written as DNA, the CDR3 is TGTGCCACCATCAGGATCGCGGGACAGGGAGATTCGACTGAAGCTTTCTTT.

This clonotype was seen more than once but under ten times. The V call is TRBV24-1, the J call TRBJ2-5; TRBD2 is a possible D gene (6 bases). CDR1 is KGHDR, CDR2 SFDVKD, per germline. This CDR3 spans 15 amino acids. The V end was cut by 3 bases, the J end by 4 bases, with 14 bases between. The CDR3 DNA sequence: TGTGCCACCAGTGATCCTCGCGGGGAGACAGAGACCCAGTACTTC. Its translation is CATSDPRGETETQYF.

The table lists this clonotype with a few counts. V gene TRBV20-1 combines with J gene TRBJ2-7; 7 nucleotides match TRBD2. The V gene end was trimmed by 3 bases and the J gene end by 5 bases; junction bases not matched to a gene: 7. The CDR3 length is 13 residues. Germline V gives CDR1 DFQATT, CDR2 SNEGSKA (reference sequence). This CDR3 reads CSARGGTTDEQYF. The CDR3 DNA is TGCAGTGCTAGGGGTGGGACTACCGACGAGCAGTACTTC.

The chain couples TRBV10-1 to TRBJ2-2; D is tentatively TRBD1 or TRBD2 (5 bases each). Trimming removed 6 bases at V and 3 bases at J, with 8 bases between. There are 13 residues in the CDR3. Per germline, CDR1 WNHNN and CDR2 SYGVQD (reference sequence). CDR3 residues: CASSGTDTGELFF. CDR3 in DNA: TGCGCCAGCAGCGGGACGGACACCGGGGAGCTGTTTTTT.

CDR3 amino acids: CASSGSSNTGELFF. CDR3 coding DNA: TGTGCCAGCAGTGGCAGCTCGAACACCGGGGAGCTGTTTTTT. V usage is TRBV12-3 or TRBV12-4 and J usage is TRBJ2-2, with D unresolved. CDR3 length: 14 amino acids. V was pared by 5 bases and J by 0 bases, with 7 bases between.

This clonotype was recorded a few times. V is TRBV7-9 and J is TRBJ2-5, with 9 nucleotides matching TRBD1. Germline V gene lookup returns CDR1 SEHNR and CDR2 FQNEAQ (reference sequence). The CDR3 spans 15 residues. The junction had 8 bases not matched to a gene; V was cut back by 5 bases and J by 4 bases. CDR3 DNA: TGTGCCAGCAGCGTACCGGGACAGGGAGGAGAGACCCAGTACTTC. Its translation is CASSVPGQGGETQYF.

This chain joins TRBV7-3 and TRBJ1-2; the D gene is possibly TRBD1 (6 bases). Germline CDR1 reads SGHTA; CDR2 reads FQGTGA. CDR3 length: 17 amino acids. With 0 bases removed from V and 0 bases from J, the gap between germline ends came to 14 bases. The CDR3 sequence: CASSLTPRGAPNYGYTF. The CDR3 DNA reads as TGTGCCAGCAGCTTAACCCCGAGGGGGGCGCCTAACTATGGCTACACCTTC.

This clonotype was seen a few times. The chain carries TRBV20-1 and TRBJ2-2; 8 positions match TRBD2. CDR1 DFQATT and CDR2 SNEGSKA come from the germline V gene (reference sequence). The CDR3 totals 15 residues. Losses at the gene ends were 6 bases for V and 0 bases for J; bases not matched to a gene: 6. The CDR3 sequence: CSAVKAGANTGELFF. CDR3 DNA: TGCAGTGCGGTCAAAGCGGGAGCGAACACCGGGGAGCTGTTTTTT.

This clonotype has only a few counts. The chain has TRBV10-3 and TRBJ2-1; 8 bases align to TRBD2. J lost 1 base, V lost 11 bases, and 10 bases had no gene match. This CDR3 is 15 amino acids long. Per germline, CDR1 ENHRY and CDR2 SYGVKD. The CDR3 loop is CASYSGSSSYNEQFF. The DNA for the CDR3 is TGTGCCTCCTACAGCGGGAGTTCATCCTACAATGAGCAGTTCTTC.

V and J are TRBV29-1 and TRBJ2-7; a weak D match, TRBD2 (6 bases). Looked up from germline, CDR1 is SQVTM and CDR2 is ANQGSEA. The CDR3 is 16 residues long. Trimming removed 0 bases from V and 4 bases from J, with 19 bases in between. DNA of the CDR3: TGCAGCGTTGAAGATCCTAAGGGCGGGAACGAGTACGAGCAGTACTTC. Amino acids: CSVEDPKGGNEYEQYF.

This clonotype was counted a few times. The chain links TRBV7-3 to TRBJ1-2, with a tentative D call TRBD1 (6 bases). The CDR3 contains 16 residues. The V end lost 1 base, the J end lost 5 bases, and 17 bases lay between the germline ends. Germline-derived CDR1 and CDR2 are SGHTA and FQGTGA. The CDR3, as DNA: TGTGCCAGCAGCTTAAATCCCAAAACAGGGATATATGGCTACACCTTC. Translated, it gives CASSLNPKTGIYGYTF.

The chain is built from TRBV20-1 and TRBJ2-7; D possibly corresponds to TRBD1 (5 bases). With 5 bases removed from V and 6 bases from J, the gap between germline ends came to 11 bases. This CDR3 region has 11 residues. Looked up from germline, CDR1 is DFQATT and CDR2 is SNEGSKA (reference sequence). The CDR3 sequence is CSAGAPLEQYF. In DNA, the CDR3 is TGCAGTGCTGGGGCTCCGCTCGAGCAGTACTTC.